Sequencing of this T cell receptor beta chain was carried out in a study of shared clonotypes between healthy human individuals. In the sorted-subset replicate PCRs, 200 ng DNA, roughly 29,000 T cell genomes, was used. Clones were read by immunoSEQ multiplex PCR, and TCRdb kept only the in-frame ones, dropping some. Of about 2.1 million clones in the sample, 93% were seen once. A remark on this clone: What it recognizes is unknown.

Trimming left V 5 bases short and J 1 base short, with 9 bases between. CDR3 length equals 13 residues. Germline CDR1 reads WSHSY; CDR2 reads SAAADI. Terminally differentiated effector memory CD45RA+ cells were excluded by CCR7 positive selection of CD45RO-negative cells. Overall study results and limits: Larger richness was generally estimated for naive than memory subsets. Four donors shared roughly 5% of their naive CD4 clonotypes.

Sequencing used naive CD8+ T cells from PBMCs. The TCR originated in a man aged 18 to 30 in good health. Some clones in this sample may be carry-over from other donors' samples. V and J are TRBV10-2 and TRBJ2-7; possible D gene TRBD2, 5 bases. The CDR3 bases are TGCGCCAGCAGTTATAGCGAGTCCTACGAGCAGTACTTC. Its protein is CASSYSESYEQYF.